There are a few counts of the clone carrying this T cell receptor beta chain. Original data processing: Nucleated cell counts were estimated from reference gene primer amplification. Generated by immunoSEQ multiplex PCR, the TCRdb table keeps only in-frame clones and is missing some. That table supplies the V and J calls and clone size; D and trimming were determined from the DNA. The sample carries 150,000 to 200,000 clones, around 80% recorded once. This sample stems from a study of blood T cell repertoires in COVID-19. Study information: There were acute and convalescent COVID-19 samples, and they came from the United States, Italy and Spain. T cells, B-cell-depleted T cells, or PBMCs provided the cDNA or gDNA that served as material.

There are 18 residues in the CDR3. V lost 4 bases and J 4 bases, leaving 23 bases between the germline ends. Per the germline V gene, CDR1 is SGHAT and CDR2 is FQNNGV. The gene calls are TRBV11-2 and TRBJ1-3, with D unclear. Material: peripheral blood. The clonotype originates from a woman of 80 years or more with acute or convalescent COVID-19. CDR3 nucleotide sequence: TGTGCCAGCAGCTCACTGGTTCGACTCCCGAAGTCAGGAAACACCATATATTTT. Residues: CASSSLVRLPKSGNTIYF.